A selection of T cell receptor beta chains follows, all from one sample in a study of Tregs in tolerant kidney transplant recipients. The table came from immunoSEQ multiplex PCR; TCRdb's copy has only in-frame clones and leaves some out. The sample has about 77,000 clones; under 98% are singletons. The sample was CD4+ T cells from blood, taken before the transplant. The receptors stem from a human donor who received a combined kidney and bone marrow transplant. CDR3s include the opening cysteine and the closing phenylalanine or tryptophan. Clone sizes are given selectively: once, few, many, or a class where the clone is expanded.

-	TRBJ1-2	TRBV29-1	CSVGGGEGGYGYTF
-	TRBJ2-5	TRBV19	CASSSQGAAKETQYF
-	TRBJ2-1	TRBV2	CASSLAGIYNEQFF
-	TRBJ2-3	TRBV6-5	CASSYKRVGTDTQYF
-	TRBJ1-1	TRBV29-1	CSVVSVNTEAFF
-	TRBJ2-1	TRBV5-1	CASSSGGGNYNEQFF
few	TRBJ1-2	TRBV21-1	CASSKVTGSGGYTF
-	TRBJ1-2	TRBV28	CASSLQTGHNGYTF
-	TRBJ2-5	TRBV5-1	CASSLSPSGGRLQETQYF
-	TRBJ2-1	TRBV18	CASSPSRGYNEQFF
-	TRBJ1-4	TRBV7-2	CASSPRRGEGEKLFF
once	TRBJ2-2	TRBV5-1	CASSLEAGELFF
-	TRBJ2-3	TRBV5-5	CASSLGAVTDTQYF
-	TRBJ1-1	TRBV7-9	CASSRHGLMNTEAFF
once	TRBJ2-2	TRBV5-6	CASSFAGELFF
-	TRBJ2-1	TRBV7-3	CASSPGRQVYNEQFF
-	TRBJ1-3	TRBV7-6	CASSLAPRTGARGNTIYF
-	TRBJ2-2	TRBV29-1	CSVKTSGGTTGELFF
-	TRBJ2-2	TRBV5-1	CASSIGTSENRELFF
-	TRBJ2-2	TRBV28	CASSSLAKGKLGELFF
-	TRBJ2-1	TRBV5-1	CASSLTGTGVDEQFF
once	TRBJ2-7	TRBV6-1	CAGGQGTHEQYF
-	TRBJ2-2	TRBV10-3	CATGRENTGELFF
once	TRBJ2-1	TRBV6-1	CASSDRTRHYGEQFF
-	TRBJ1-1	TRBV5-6	CASSLNTEAFF
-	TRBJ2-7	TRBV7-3	CASSLQISVAGGHEQYF
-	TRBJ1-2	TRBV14	CASSQVGGARYGYTF
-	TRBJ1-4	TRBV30	CAWSSDQGEKLFF
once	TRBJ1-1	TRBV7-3	CASSPPGGTEAFF
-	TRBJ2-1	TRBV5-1	CASSQTPGVNEQFF
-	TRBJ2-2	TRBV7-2	CASSRWRLSNTGELFF
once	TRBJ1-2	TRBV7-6	CASSSTGTGYGYTF
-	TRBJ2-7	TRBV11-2	CASSLGLAGNSYEQYF
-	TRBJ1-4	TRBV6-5	CASREPGTGGEKLFF
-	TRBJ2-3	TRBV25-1	CASRSGASPTDTQYF
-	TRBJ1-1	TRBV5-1	CASRDLQGEGTEAFF
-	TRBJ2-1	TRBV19	CASSTTHRGPRNEQFF
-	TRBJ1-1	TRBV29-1	CSVGAGGENTEAFF
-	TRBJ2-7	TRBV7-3	CASSLTLGVEQYF
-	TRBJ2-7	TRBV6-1	CASSEARGGAYEQYF
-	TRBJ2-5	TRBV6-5	CASGTGGETQYF
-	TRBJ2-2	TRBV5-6	CASSSFWTPNTGELFF
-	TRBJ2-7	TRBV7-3	CASSLVPAGDEQYF
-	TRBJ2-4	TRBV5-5	CASSWRTGSNIQYF